This TCR beta chain was documented in a study of shared clonotypes between healthy human individuals. V gave up 3 bases and J gave up 6 bases; unmatched junction bases: 1. The CDR3 is 13 amino acids. CDR1 is LNHDA and CDR2 is SQIVND in the germline V gene (reference sequence). Sequenced by immunoSEQ multiplex PCR; TCRdb stores in-frame clones only, minus some. Of about 820,000 clones listed, 92% are singletons. CD45RO-negative, CCR7-positively selected cells formed the naive CD8 fraction, excluding terminally differentiated effector memory CD45RA+ cells. This TCR derives from a man aged 25 to 45 in good health. The specimen was naive CD8+ T cells sorted from blood. J is TRBJ2-7 and V is TRBV19; 11 bases fit TRBD1. For the CDR3, the DNA is TGTGCCAGTAGTATCGGGACAGGGGGCGAGCAGTACTTC. It specifies CASSIGTGGEQYF. Variable domain in full (rest from reference TRBV19 and TRBJ2-7): DGGITQSPKYLFRKEGQNVTLSCEQNLNHDAMYWYRQDPGQGLRLIYYSQIVNDFQKGDIAEGYSVSREKKESFPLTVTSAQKNPTAFYLCASSIGTGGEQYFGPGTRLTVT.